These 16 T cell receptor beta chains share one sample of origin, sequenced in a study of human T cells and chemical hapten exposure. As to time point: pre-sensitization, week 0. Treatment: therapeutic diphenylcyclopropenone sensitization with weekly scalp DPC. Via MiXCR, TCRdb re-called the RACE reads, giving one row per CDR3 protein. The sample includes about 300,000 distinct CDR3 sequences, 5.5% of them seen just once. Sequences were derived from whole blood, sampled in connection with sensitization to the hapten diphenylcyclopropenone (DPC). These receptors originate from a woman aged 18-35 years with alopecia areata. Some clones in this sample may be carry-over from other donors' samples.

This clonotype came up many times. The V and J genes are TRBV6-5 and TRBJ1-5; weak D call: TRBD1 (6 bases). Germline V gene data show CDR1 as MNHEY and CDR2 as SVGAGI. Trimming cost V 5 bases and J 6 bases, with 8 bases left between them. This CDR3 is 12 amino acids long. CDR3 sequence reads: CASSTGSQPQHF. DNA of the CDR3: TGTGCCAGCAGTACAGGGTCTCAGCCCCAGCATTTT.

This clonotype was found many times. J is TRBJ2-3 and V is TRBV20-1, with 8 bases lining up with TRBD1. The CDR3 length is 13 residues. Trimming took 4 bases from V and 4 from J; bases not matched to a gene: 4. The germline gives CDR1 DFQATT, CDR2 SNEGSKA (reference sequence). The CDR3 region is CSANPQGADTQYF. The CDR3 DNA reads TGCAGTGCTAATCCACAGGGGGCAGATACGCAGTATTTT.

This clonotype was found many times. The V and J genes are TRBV6-6 and TRBJ1-6, with D uncertain. Trimming removed 3 bases from V and 6 bases from J, with 12 bases in between. CDR3 size: 15 residues. Germline loops: CDR1 MNHNY, CDR2 SVGAGI (reference sequence). The CDR3 bases are TGTGCCAGCAGTTATTCGGGAGTACTTAATTCACCCCTCCACTTT. Protein sequence: CASSYSGVLNSPLHF.

The V and J genes are TRBV5-1 and TRBJ1-1; 7 bases are a match to TRBD1. CDR1 and CDR2 from the germline V gene are SGHRS and YFSETQ. V shed 1 base, J shed 2 bases, and the junction held 8 bases outside the gene matches. The CDR3 spans 16 residues. The CDR3 loop is CASSLLPAGGNTEAFF. The CDR3 DNA follows: TGCGCCAGCAGCTTGTTGCCAGCAGGGGGAAACACTGAAGCTTTCTTT. Filled out from reference TRBV5-1 and TRBJ1-1, the complete variable domain reads KAGVTQTPRYLIKTRGQQVTLSCSPISGHRSVSWYQQTPGQGLQFLFEYFSETQRNKGNFPGRFSGRQFSNSRSEMNVSTLELGDSALYLCASSLLPAGGNTEAFFGQGTRLTVV.

This clonotype showed up many times. The chain links TRBV7-9 to TRBJ2-2; possibly TRBD1 for D (6 bases). Trimming took 4 bases from V and 7 from J, leaving 16 bases between them. The CDR3 extends over 15 amino acids. In germline, CDR1 is SEHNR, CDR2 FQNEAQ (reference sequence). As DNA, the CDR3 is TGTGCCAGCAGCTCCCAAGCTCAGGGGCACGGGGAGCTGTTTTTT. Translated, it gives CASSSQAQGHGELFF.

V usage is TRBV11-2 and J usage is TRBJ1-1, with no clear D. CDR3 length equals 16 residues. The germline CDR1 and CDR2 sequences are SGHAT and FQNNGV. V lost 5 bases, J lost 2 bases, and 18 bases lay in between. The CDR3 DNA follows: TGTGCCAGCAGCATAGGAGTCCCCTATTCAAACACTGAAGCTTTCTTT. Protein sequence: CASSIGVPYSNTEAFF.

The chain couples TRBV18 to TRBJ2-7; D is possibly TRBD1 (6 bases). V was shortened by 3 bases and J by 4 bases, with 13 bases between the two germline ends. The CDR3 sequence is 14 residues long. The V gene's germline CDR1 is KGHSH and CDR2 LQKENI. CDR3 coding DNA: TGTGCCAGCTCACCCGATAAACAGGGATACGAGCAGTACTTC. It yields the protein CASSPDKQGYEQYF.

The chain uses TRBV5-1 and TRBJ1-2, with D uncertain. CDR3 size: 13 residues. Germline-derived CDR1 and CDR2 are SGHRS and YFSETQ. Deletions cut 4 bases from V and 1 base from J, with 8 bases between. The CDR3 bases are TGCGCCAGCAGCACATCCAGTAACTATGGCTACACCTTC. Protein sequence: CASSTSSNYGYTF.

In this sample, this clonotype turned up a few times. V gene TRBV7-9 combines with J gene TRBJ1-1, with D unclear. The V gene lost 5 bases and the J gene lost 7 bases, with 11 bases spanning the gap. The germline V gene encodes CDR1 SEHNR and CDR2 FQNEAQ (reference sequence). CDR3 length: 12 amino acids. The chain's CDR3 is CASSGGLGEAFF. CDR3 bases: TGTGCCAGCAGCGGTGGTTTGGGTGAAGCTTTCTTT.

This clonotype showed up just a few times. The chain uses TRBV20-1 and TRBJ2-7, with TRBD2 matching over 7 bases. V was pared by 3 bases and J by 0 bases, with 2 bases of the junction left unmatched. In germline, CDR1 is DFQATT, CDR2 SNEGSKA (reference sequence). This CDR3 spans 13 amino acids. The CDR3 sequence is CSARRLASYEQYF. Here the CDR3 DNA reads TGCAGTGCTAGGCGACTAGCCTCCTACGAGCAGTACTTC.

In this sample, this clonotype turned up a few times. This sequence joins TRBV6-2 or TRBV6-3 and TRBJ1-5, with a tentative D call TRBD1 (5 bases). From germline, CDR1 is MNHEY and CDR2 SVGEGT. The CDR3 covers 14 residues. Trimming stripped 6 bases from V and 7 bases from J, with 16 bases between. CDR3 loop: CASRLVGVEQPQHF. The CDR3 DNA reads TGTGCCAGCAGATTAGTGGGGGTTGAGCAGCCCCAGCATTTT.

The gene calls are TRBV10-3 and TRBJ1-3, with TRBD1 matching over 9 bases. The CDR3 runs to 15 residues. CDR1 and CDR2 (germline): ENHRY, SYGVKD. With V trimmed by 5 bases and J by 4 bases, 6 bases remained unmatched. CDR3 DNA sequence: TGTGCCATCAGTTCGACAGGGGGTGAAGGAAACACCATATATTTT. It encodes CAISSTGGEGNTIYF.

The rearrangement joins TRBV6-5 to TRBJ2-7; D perhaps matches TRBD1 (5 bases). V lost 5 bases, J lost 4 bases, and 15 bases lay in between. The germline gives CDR1 MNHEY, CDR2 SVGAGI. The CDR3 contains 14 residues. This CDR3 reads CASSRQKGLYEQYF. Written as DNA, the CDR3 is TGTGCCAGCAGTCGTCAGAAGGGGTTATACGAGCAGTACTTC.

This clonotype appeared a few times. The chain has TRBV7-2 and TRBJ2-6, with a weak D call TRBD1 (6 bases). The germline gives CDR1 SGHTA, CDR2 FQGNSA. V gave up 2 bases and J gave up 1 base, with 15 bases separating them. This CDR3 region has 18 residues. In DNA, the CDR3 is TGTGCCAGCAGCTTAAGGGGGACACCAAGTTCTGGGGCCAACGTCCTGACTTTC. As protein: CASSLRGTPSSGANVLTF.

This clonotype was seen ten or more times. This sequence joins TRBV7-6 and TRBJ1-1; D is possibly TRBD1 (5 bases). CDR3 length: 14 residues. The germline V gene encodes CDR1 SGHVS and CDR2 FNYEAQ. The V end was cut by 5 bases, the J end by 1 base, with 11 bases between. CDR3 region: CASSPRGQNTEAFF. CDR3 DNA: TGTGCCAGCAGCCCCAGAGGACAGAACACTGAAGCTTTCTTT.

The table lists this clonotype with a few counts. This sequence joins TRBV12-3 or TRBV12-4 and TRBJ2-2; possibly TRBD1 or TRBD2 for D (6 bases each). Trimming removed 1 base from V and 4 bases from J, with 7 bases in between. The CDR3 totals 14 residues. The CDR3 here is CASSLGGATGELFF. DNA for the CDR3: TGTGCCAGCAGTTTAGGGGGGGCCACCGGGGAGCTGTTTTTT.